The 17 T cell receptor beta chains below all came from one sample that was sequenced in a study of blood T cell repertoires in COVID-19. TCRdb keeps only in-frame clones here, not all; method: immunoSEQ multiplex PCR. The table has roughly 250,000 clones, approximately 85% seen once. Sequenced: peripheral blood. These receptors all stem from a woman in her sixties with active or convalescent COVID-19.

The gene calls are TRBV12-2 and TRBJ1-5; whether TRBD1, the table's D call, matches the DNA was not checked. TRBV12-2 is a pseudogene segment. CDR3 length: 16 amino acids. The CDR3, as DNA: TGTGCAAGTCGCTTACCCAACAGGGATTGCAATCAGCCCCAGCATTTT. Its protein is CASRLPNRDCNQPQHF.

The gene calls are TRBV20-1 and TRBJ2-7; the D gene is possibly TRBD1 (5 bases). In germline, CDR1 is DFQATT, CDR2 SNEGSKA (reference sequence). The ends were cut back, 3 bases at V and 1 base at J, with 10 bases in the middle. The CDR3 is 13 residues long. The DNA for the CDR3 is TGCAGTGCTAGTGGACACCGGTCCTACGAGCAGTACTTC. Protein sequence: CSASGHRSYEQYF.

The chain couples TRBV9 to TRBJ1-1; tentatively, D is TRBD1 (5 bases). The CDR3 length is 14 residues. Germline-derived CDR1 and CDR2 are SGDLS and YYNGEE. The V end was cut by 4 bases, the J end by 7 bases, with 17 bases between. This CDR3 reads CASSSSRGSNEAFF. The CDR3 DNA reads as TGTGCCAGCAGCTCTAGCCGGGGGTCCAATGAAGCTTTCTTT.

The V gene is TRBV19, the J gene TRBJ2-1, with 7 bases lining up with TRBD1. The CDR3 has 16 residues. With 6 bases clipped from V and 0 bases from J, the junction kept 8 bases outside the gene matches. CDR1 is LNHDA, CDR2 SQIVND, per germline (reference sequence). CDR3 DNA: TGTGCCAGTAGGAACGAACAGGGGAGCTCCTACAATGAGCAGTTCTTC. This encodes CASRNEQGSSYNEQFF. The complete variable domain, with remaining parts taken from reference TRBV19 and TRBJ2-1, reads DGGITQSPKYLFRKEGQNVTLSCEQNLNHDAMYWYRQDPGQGLRLIYYSQIVNDFQKGDIAEGYSVSREKKESFPLTVTSAQKNPTAFYLCASRNEQGSSYNEQFFGPGTRLTVL.

The V and J genes are TRBV27 and TRBJ2-5; a possible D gene is TRBD1 (5 bases). The CDR3 sequence is 13 residues long. Germline assignment: CDR1 MNHEY and CDR2 SMNVEV (reference sequence). Trimming shortened V by 8 bases and J by 5 bases, and 15 bases separated the two germline ends. Written as DNA, the CDR3 is TGTGCCAGCCGCAACAGTAACAGGGAGACCCAGTACTTC. Its translation is CASRNSNRETQYF.

This rearrangement joins TRBV18 to TRBJ1-1; possibly TRBD1 for D (6 bases). The V end was cut by 1 base, the J end by 3 bases, with 12 bases between. Per the germline V gene, CDR1 is KGHSH and CDR2 is LQKENI. This CDR3 has 15 residues. CDR3 sequence: CASSPQGERDTEAFF. DNA of the CDR3: TGTGCCAGCTCACCACAGGGGGAGAGGGACACTGAAGCTTTCTTT.

The sample holds a few counts of this clone. V is TRBV30 and J is TRBJ1-2, with TRBD1 matching 7 bases. The CDR3 contains 12 residues. The germline V gene encodes CDR1 GTSNPN and CDR2 SVGIG (reference sequence). The junction had 6 bases not matched to a gene; V was cut back by 3 bases and J by 8 bases. The CDR3 bases are TGTGCCTGGAGCGGTACAGGGGCCGGCTACACCTTC. This gives the protein CAWSGTGAGYTF.

The table lists this clone with a count of one. The chain uses TRBV25-1 and TRBJ2-7, with 8 bases aligning to TRBD1. Trimming took 0 bases from V and 6 from J; bases not matched to a gene: 10. The germline CDR1 and CDR2 sequences are MGHDK and SYGVNS. The CDR3 extends over 16 amino acids. CDR3: CASSEYHQGARIEQYF. CDR3 bases: TGTGCCAGCAGTGAATATCACCAGGGGGCTAGGATCGAGCAGTACTTC.

This clone was found once. The chain employs TRBV30 and TRBJ1-1; 7 nucleotides line up with TRBD1. The CDR3 contains 11 residues. The V segment lost 5 bases and the J segment 7 bases; nucleotides outside the gene matches: 4. CDR1 is GTSNPN, CDR2 SVGIG, per germline (reference sequence). This CDR3 is CAWARDSEAFF. The CDR3 DNA reads as TGTGCCTGGGCCCGGGACAGTGAAGCTTTCTTT.

The chain has TRBV7-3 and TRBJ2-1; tentative D call: TRBD2 (6 bases). Germline V gene lookup returns CDR1 SGHTA and CDR2 FQGTGA. CDR3 length: 13 amino acids. The ends were cut back, 5 bases at V and 7 bases at J, with 12 bases in the middle. The CDR3 region is CASSAGGTNEQFF. In DNA form, the CDR3 reads TGTGCCAGCAGCGCCGGAGGGACGAATGAGCAGTTCTTC.

Of note for this clone: Germline is not matched at one junction end, which may reflect a read error. V is TRBV15 and J is TRBJ1-1; D remains ambiguous. The length of the CDR3 is 12 residues. CDR1 is LNHNV and CDR2 is YYDKDF in the germline V gene (reference sequence). CDR3 DNA: TGTGCCACCAGCAGAGATACCACTGGAGCTTTCTTT. It encodes CATSRDTTGAFF. Full variable domain (missing parts from reference TRBV15 and TRBJ1-1): DAMVIQNPRYQVTQFGKPVTLSCSQTLNHNVMYWYQQKSSQAPKLLFHYYDKDFNNEADTPDNFQSRRPNTSFCFLDIRSPGLGDTAMYLCATSRDTTGAFFGQGTRLTVV.

The chain carries TRBV6-5 and TRBJ2-3; weak D call: TRBD1 (5 bases). CDR1 is MNHEY and CDR2 is SVGAGI in the germline V gene. The CDR3 extends over 14 amino acids. Trimming stripped 7 bases from V and 4 bases from J, with 15 bases between. CDR3 amino acids: CASKEGAGPDTQYF. The CDR3, as DNA: TGTGCCAGCAAAGAAGGGGCAGGGCCAGATACGCAGTATTTT.

Here the CDR3 DNA reads TGTGCCATCAGTGAGTCGGACCCAGGCCGGCCCAAAGGAGGTGGCTACACCTTC. Translating it yields CAISESDPGRPKGGGYTF. The gene calls are TRBV10-3 and TRBJ1-2; D is undetermined. Trimming stripped 0 bases from V and 7 bases from J, with 24 bases between. This CDR3 has 18 amino acids. CDR1 is ENHRY, CDR2 SYGVKD, per germline.

This clone has only a few counts. The chain carries TRBV20-1 and TRBJ2-3; TRBD2 agrees at 10 bases. Germline CDR1 is DFQATT and CDR2 is SNEGSKA (reference sequence). The junction had 15 bases not matched to a gene; V was cut back by 3 bases and J by 6 bases. The CDR3 spans 17 residues. CDR3 protein: CSASSHQRGGSRDTQYF. CDR3 coding DNA: TGCAGTGCTAGTTCCCATCAGCGGGGGGGCAGTAGGGATACGCAGTATTTT.

To note about this clone: A clone one base away is much larger, so this may be a read error. The same CDR3 can be traced to other DNA sequences in this sample. The CDR3 DNA reads TGTGCCAGCAGCAGTACAGGGTTCGGGCAGCCCCAGCATTTT. Translated, it gives CASSSTGFGQPQHF. V and J are TRBV5-6 and TRBJ1-5, with a possible D match to TRBD1 (6 bases). Trimming pared 4 bases from V and 7 bases from J, leaving 15 bases between. The germline gives CDR1 SGHDT, CDR2 YYEEEE. This CDR3 has 14 amino acids.

The CDR3, as DNA: TGTGCCAGCAGCCATGGACAGAACTATGGCTACACCTTC. Its translation is CASSHGQNYGYTF. The rearrangement links TRBV14 to TRBJ1-2; perhaps TRBD1 as D (6 bases). Germline lookup yields CDR1 SGHDN and CDR2 FVKESK. Trimming cost V 3 bases and J 2 bases, with 7 bases left between them. The CDR3 contains 13 residues.

DNA for the CDR3: TGTGCCAGCAGTTTCGACAGGGTAAACGAGCAGTACTTC. Encoded protein: CASSFDRVNEQYF. The chain has TRBV12-3 or TRBV12-4 and TRBJ2-7; TRBD1 aligns across 7 bases. V lost 3 bases to trimming and J lost 5 bases; unmatched junction nucleotides: 4. The CDR3 has 13 amino acids.